The 21 T cell receptor beta chains reported below all come from one sample, sequenced in a study of T-cell reconstitution after alpha-beta-depleted transplantation in children. TCRbeta library construction was performed incorporating unique molecular identifiers. MiXCR, run by TCRdb on the PCR reads, gives a single entry per CDR3 protein. The table has around 300,000 distinct CDR3 sequences, roughly 12% seen once. Sequencing was performed on peripheral blood, taken 180 days after TCRalphabeta/CD19-depleted stem cell transplant. The receptors come from a male patient aged 2-15 years who had a stem cell transplant for chronic granulomatous disease, so the T cells may come from the graft donor.

This clonotype was observed a few times. V is TRBV4-3 and J is TRBJ2-6; possibly TRBD2 for D (5 bases). V lost 4 bases to trimming and J lost 0 bases, with 22 bases between them. Germline values: CDR1 LGHNA, CDR2 YSLEER. This CDR3 comprises 20 residues. For the CDR3, the DNA is TGCGCCAGCAGCCGGGCAGGAGGAGAGGCCACCTTCTCTGGGGCCAACGTCCTGACTTTC. Encoded protein: CASSRAGGEATFSGANVLTF.

In this sample, this clonotype turned up many times. The chain employs TRBV14 and TRBJ2-1; D unclear. The CDR3 covers 18 residues. Trimming took 3 bases from V and 0 from J, leaving 18 bases between them. Germline assignment: CDR1 SGHDN and CDR2 FVKESK. CDR3: CASSHPTSTKSSYNEQFF. As DNA, the CDR3 is TGTGCCAGCAGCCACCCCACGAGTACCAAGAGCTCCTACAATGAGCAGTTCTTC.

This clonotype has ten or more counts. The chain carries TRBV29-1 and TRBJ2-2; 9 nucleotides agree with TRBD2. The CDR3 totals 18 residues. CDR1 is SQVTM, CDR2 ANQGSEA, per germline. Unmatched junction bases numbered 22, after V lost 7 bases and J lost 7 bases. Here the CDR3 reads CSAEGGRESGRTHGELFF. In nucleotides, the CDR3 is TGCAGCGCCGAAGGGGGGCGTGAGAGCGGGAGGACCCACGGGGAGCTGTTTTTT.

This clonotype was recorded many times. This rearrangement joins TRBV11-2 to TRBJ2-3; TRBD2 matches at 11 bases. The CDR3 runs to 19 residues. Germline lookup yields CDR1 SGHAT and CDR2 FQNNGV. The trim removed 7 bases at V and 3 bases at J, leaving 18 bases unmatched. CDR3 DNA sequence: TGTGCCAGCACCAGCGGCGGGCTAGCGGGAGGTATCAGGACAGATACGCAGTATTTT. Its protein is CASTSGGLAGGIRTDTQYF.

This clonotype was counted at least ten times. This rearrangement joins TRBV10-3 to TRBJ2-4; 8 bases fit TRBD2. V shed 4 bases and J 7 bases; nucleotides not matched to a gene: 6. The CDR3 contains 14 residues. Germline V gene lookup returns CDR1 ENHRY and CDR2 SYGVKD. The CDR3 is CAISGGGSGNIQYF. The CDR3 nucleotides read TGTGCCATCAGTGGCGGGGGGAGTGGGAACATTCAGTACTTC.

This clonotype came up a few times. J is TRBJ1-1 and V is TRBV12-3 or TRBV12-4; D uncertain. V lost 2 bases, J lost 2 bases, and 15 bases lay in between. The CDR3 sequence is 16 residues long. The CDR3 here is CASSLLGGAENTEAFF. CDR3 coding DNA: TGTGCCAGCAGTTTACTCGGTGGAGCGGAAAACACTGAAGCTTTCTTT.

This clonotype was detected ten times or more. The chain is built from TRBV29-1 and TRBJ1-2; 9 bases are a match to TRBD1. The CDR3 length is 13 residues. The V segment lost 4 bases and the J segment 8 bases; nucleotides outside the gene matches: 8. Germline-derived CDR1 and CDR2 are SQVTM and ANQGSEA. The CDR3 region is CSVGTGVSPGYTF. Written as DNA, the CDR3 is TGCAGCGTTGGGACAGGGGTCTCCCCCGGCTACACCTTC.

Ten or more counts support this clonotype. V and J are TRBV7-6 and TRBJ2-5, with D possibly TRBD1 on 6 matching bases. Germline V gene lookup returns CDR1 SGHVS and CDR2 FNYEAQ. V dropped 3 bases and J dropped 4 bases, with 12 bases sitting between them. CDR3 length: 14 amino acids. The CDR3 bases are TGTGCCAGCAGCTTGGGGGCAAGGGGAGAGACCCAGTACTTC. Protein sequence: CASSLGARGETQYF.

The table lists this clonotype with many counts. V and J are TRBV9 and TRBJ2-7; D may correspond to TRBD1 or TRBD2 (5 bases each). The CDR3 is 15 residues long. The V gene's germline CDR1 is SGDLS and CDR2 YYNGEE. Deletions cut 3 bases from V and 1 base from J, with 14 bases between. CDR3 protein: CASSAGPRGSYEQYF. CDR3 nucleotides: TGTGCCAGCAGCGCGGGACCCCGCGGATCCTACGAGCAGTACTTC.

In the case of this clonotype: A single base separates this from a much larger clone, so it may be a read error. The chain joins TRBV10-3 to TRBJ2-2; no clear D gene. From germline, CDR1 is ENHRY and CDR2 SYGVKD. The CDR3 is 17 amino acids. CDR3 in DNA: TGTGCCATCAGTGAGTCGTGGGGAAAACAGAACATCGGGGAGCTGTTTTTT. Translation: CAISESWGKQNIGELFF.

This clonotype was seen many times. V usage is TRBV29-1 and J usage is TRBJ1-1, with D uncertain. The CDR3 contains 12 residues. Looked up from germline, CDR1 is SQVTM and CDR2 is ANQGSEA. V was clipped by 1 base and J by 0 bases, with 3 bases between them. CDR3 amino acids: CSVEGLNTEAFF. In DNA form, the CDR3 reads TGCAGCGTTGAAGGATTGAACACTGAAGCTTTCTTT. Filled out from reference TRBV29-1 and TRBJ1-1, the complete variable domain reads SAVISQKPSRDICQRGTSLTIQCQVDSQVTMMFWYRQQPGQSLTLIATANQGSEATYESGFVIDKFPISRPNLTFSTLTVSNMSPEDSSIYLCSVEGLNTEAFFGQGTRLTVV.

This clonotype was observed a handful of times. This sequence joins TRBV2 and TRBJ2-2; perhaps D is TRBD1 or TRBD2 (5 bases each). CDR1 is SNHLY and CDR2 is FYNNEI in the germline V gene. Trimming stripped 1 base from V and 7 bases from J, with 16 bases between. CDR3 size: 16 residues. CDR3 sequence (DNA): TGTGCCAGCAGTGAAGAAGGAGGCAGGGTAGGCGGGGAGCTGTTTTTT. Translated: CASSEEGGRVGGELFF. The full variable domain, rest sourced from reference TRBV2 and TRBJ2-2, is EPEVTQTPSHQVTQMGQEVILRCVPISNHLYFYWYRQILGQKVEFLVSFYNNEISEKSEIFDDQFSVERPDGSNFTLKIRSTKLEDSAMYFCASSEEGGRVGGELFFGEGSRLTVL.

This clonotype was observed many times. This chain connects TRBV10-2 to TRBJ2-1; D is ambiguous. The CDR3 runs 14 residues. Germline lookup yields CDR1 WSHSY and CDR2 SAAADI. With 7 bases removed from V and 7 bases from J, the gap between germline ends came to 17 bases. The CDR3 loop is CASIMSPEWNEQFF. In DNA, the CDR3 is TGCGCCAGCATTATGTCTCCCGAGTGGAATGAGCAGTTCTTC.

The sample holds a few counts of this clonotype. CDR3 in amino acids: CASSFPVREGRLDNEQFF. The CDR3, as DNA: TGTGCCAGCAGTTTTCCGGTGCGGGAGGGCCGGTTGGATAATGAGCAGTTCTTC. The J gene is TRBJ2-1, the V gene TRBV12-3 or TRBV12-4, with 9 bases aligning to TRBD2. Trimming cost V 3 bases and J 7 bases; bases outside gene matches: 16. CDR3 length: 18 amino acids.

This clonotype was observed at least ten times. This chain links TRBV25-1 with TRBJ2-7; possibly TRBD1 for D (6 bases). The CDR3 is 11 amino acids. The V end was cut by 7 bases, the J end by 3 bases, with 7 bases between. Germline V CDR1 and CDR2: MGHDK, SYGVNS. CDR3 DNA sequence: TGTGCCAGCAAGGGGGTCTACGAGCAGTACTTC. It is translated as CASKGVYEQYF.

In this sample, this clonotype turned up many times. V and J are TRBV4-1 and TRBJ1-6; a weak D match, TRBD1 (6 bases). Deletions cut 0 bases from V and 6 bases from J, with 15 bases between. CDR3 length: 17 residues. The germline gives CDR1 MGHRA, CDR2 YSYEKL. The CDR3: CASSQEGTFGSNSPLHF. CDR3 sequence (DNA): TGCGCCAGCAGCCAAGAAGGGACATTCGGTAGTAATTCACCCCTCCACTTT.

This clonotype was seen repeatedly, ten times or more. The rearrangement links TRBV5-5 to TRBJ2-1; TRBD1 matches at 7 bases. The germline CDR1 and CDR2 sequences are SGHKS and YYEKEE (reference sequence). V was clipped by 3 bases and J by 5 bases; unmatched bases: 8. The CDR3 is 15 amino acids. Written as DNA, the CDR3 is TGTGCCAGCAGCTCTGCCCGGGACAGCAACAATGAGCAGTTCTTC. It specifies CASSSARDSNNEQFF. Supplemented by reference TRBV5-5 and TRBJ2-1, the full variable domain reads DAGVTQSPTHLIKTRGQQVTLRCSPISGHKSVSWYQQVLGQGPQFIFQYYEKEERGRGNFPDRFSARQFPNYSSELNVNALLLGDSALYLCASSSARDSNNEQFFGPGTRLTVL.

This clonotype was counted at least ten times. The chain is built from TRBV5-1 and TRBJ1-2; TRBD1 aligns across 7 bases. This CDR3 contains 14 residues. The V gene's germline CDR1 is SGHRS and CDR2 YFSETQ. J was trimmed by 3 bases and V by 4 bases; bases with no gene match: 6. DNA for the CDR3: TGCGCCAGCAGCCTGACAGGGTTCGACTATGGCTACACCTTC. It encodes CASSLTGFDYGYTF.

This clonotype was counted many times. V usage is TRBV29-1 and J usage is TRBJ2-1; TRBD1 matches 10 bases. This CDR3 is built from 15 residues. V lost 7 bases and J lost 2; bases outside the gene matches: 8. Per the germline V gene, CDR1 is SQVTM and CDR2 is ANQGSEA. The CDR3 loop reads CSGILGQGPYNEQFF. The CDR3 DNA sequence: TGCAGCGGGATCCTGGGACAGGGGCCCTACAATGAGCAGTTCTTC.

This clonotype was seen many times. The V and J genes are TRBV28 and TRBJ2-7, with D possibly being TRBD2 (6 bases). This CDR3 contains 15 residues. Trimming took 6 bases from V and 7 from J, leaving 22 bases between them. Looked up from germline, CDR1 is MDHEN and CDR2 is SYDVKM. This CDR3 is CASSLGGYSWGEQYF. DNA for the CDR3: TGTGCCAGCAGCCTGGGGGGTTATAGCTGGGGAGAGCAGTACTTC.

There are many counts of this clonotype. The rearrangement links TRBV29-1 to TRBJ2-1, with D uncertain. The V gene lost 3 bases and the J gene lost 8 bases, with 14 bases spanning the gap. The CDR3 extends over 13 amino acids. Germline CDR1 and CDR2: SQVTM and ANQGSEA. The CDR3 region is CSVDGPGGDEQFF. Written as DNA, the CDR3 is TGCAGCGTTGACGGGCCAGGTGGGGATGAGCAGTTCTTC.